This TCR beta chain came from a study of blood T cell repertoires in COVID-19. About the study: The analysed material was cDNA or gDNA that came from T cells, B-cell-depleted T cells, or PBMCs.

The germline CDR1 and CDR2 sequences are MNHNY and SVGAGI (reference sequence). CDR3 size: 11 residues. V was trimmed by 11 bases and J by 7 bases, leaving 14 bases between them. The sample holds a few counts of this clone. Those enrolled in Seattle joined during active infection and were followed longitudinally afterward. Using immunoSEQ multiplex PCR, the repertoire was profiled, and TCRdb retains in-frame clones only, with some absent. The sample carries roughly 440,000 clones, approximately 90% recorded once. The chain links TRBV6-6 to TRBJ1-1; a possible D gene is TRBD1 (5 bases). This sequence was found in a woman aged 50 to 65 with COVID-19, enrolled during active disease. Input material: peripheral blood. The CDR3 sequence is CAGGQADEAFF. In DNA, the CDR3 is TGTGCCGGTGGACAAGCCGATGAAGCTTTCTTT.